This T cell receptor beta chain is drawn from a study of T cell responses to AZD1222 COVID-19 vaccine. Study results and caveats: Spike regions recognized by vaccine-associated CD4 TCRs spanned the protein, led by 160-218 and 743-854.

The repertoire was sequenced with immunoSEQ multiplex PCR; TCRdb's copy has only in-frame clones and lacks some. The data show 150,000 or so clones, 92% seen once. Trimming took 0 bases from V and 2 from J, leaving 3 bases between them. The CDR3 is made up of 13 amino acids. Germline CDR1 is MRHNA and CDR2 is SNTAGT. To note about this clone: Its antigen is not known.

The V and J genes are TRBV6-4 and TRBJ2-3, with D uncertain. This clonotype was sampled from an adult in good health. Sequencing used peripheral blood, obtained on day 0 of AZD1222 vaccination. CDR3 in DNA: TGTGCCAGCAGTGACTCGAACACAGATACGCAGTATTTT. Protein sequence: CASSDSNTDTQYF.